These T cell receptor beta chains were read from a single sample in a study of T-cell reconstitution after alpha-beta-depleted transplantation in children. TCRdb called the PCR reads again in MiXCR, with one record for every CDR3 protein. Of about 980,000 distinct CDR3 sequences listed, roughly 29% are singletons. The sample here was PBMCs, mostly from graft donor cells, taken 360 days after TCRalphabeta/CD19-depleted stem cell transplant. All receptors come from a boy in the first two years of life who had a stem cell transplant for SCID, so the T cells may come from the graft donor. The CDR3 runs from the conserved cysteine through the conserved F or W. A D gene is named only where the DNA matches it firmly. The size field is filled for only some rows; it gives once, few, many or a size class.

D	V	size	J	DNA	CDR3
TRBD1	TRBV29-1	many	TRBJ2-7	TGCAGCGTTGCTCCCGGGACAGGCTCCTACGAGCAGTACTTC	CSVAPGTGSYEQYF
.	TRBV6-1	many	TRBJ1-1	TGTGCCAGCAGTGAACGGGGGAACACTGAAGCTTTCTTT	CASSERGNTEAFF
.	TRBV9	few	TRBJ2-2	TGTGCCAGCAGCGTAGGTAGCAATGAAATCGGCGGGGAGCTGTTTTTT	CASSVGSNEIGGELFF
TRBD1	TRBV24-1	.	TRBJ2-7	TGTGCCACCAGTGATTCCGGGACAGGGATCTACGAGCAGTACTTC	CATSDSGTGIYEQYF
TRBD1	TRBV6-1	.	TRBJ2-1	TGTGCCAGCAGCCAGGGACAGGGGATTCGGGACAATGAGCAGTTCTTC	CASSQGQGIRDNEQFF
TRBD2	TRBV7-8	few	TRBJ2-3	TGTGCCAGCCAAATTAGCGGGGTATTCACAGATACGCAGTATTTT	CASQISGVFTDTQYF
TRBD1	TRBV3-1	.	TRBJ1-1	TGTGCCAGCAGCCCCCCAACAAGGAGGGGGCCCAACACTGAAGCTTTCTTT	CASSPPTRRGPNTEAFF
TRBD2	TRBV12-3/TRBV12-4	.	TRBJ2-3	TGTGCCAGCAACAAGCGGGGTGGAGTAGATACGCAGTATTTT	CASNKRGGVDTQYF
.	TRBV29-1	few	TRBJ2-5	TGCAGCGTTGTAAGGGACCGCCAAGAGACCCAGTACTTC	CSVVRDRQETQYF
.	TRBV4-1	few	TRBJ2-2	TGCGCCAGCAGCCAAGCTAGCGTGGCCGTCACCGGGGAGCTGTTTTTT	CASSQASVAVTGELFF
TRBD1	TRBV20-1	.	TRBJ1-1	TGCAGTGCTAGAGTACAGGGGGTGTTTGCCACTGAAGCTTTCTTT	CSARVQGVFATEAFF
.	TRBV10-3	.	TRBJ2-5	TGTGCCATCAGCCCTCGGCCCGGGGTGGTAGAAGAGACCCAGTACTTC	CAISPRPGVVEETQYF
.	TRBV12-3/TRBV12-4	.	TRBJ2-1	TGTGCCAGCAGTACTCCGGGGAGGTCTGATGAGCAGTTCTTC	CASSTPGRSDEQFF
.	TRBV12-3/TRBV12-4	few	TRBJ2-3	TGTGCCAGCAGCCTAACCCACCAGGGAACCCAAAATACGCAGTATTTT	CASSLTHQGTQNTQYF
TRBD2	TRBV7-9	.	TRBJ2-5	TGTGCCAGCAGCTACCAACTAGCGCGGGCAGGAGAGACCCAGTACTTC	CASSYQLARAGETQYF
TRBD2	TRBV4-1	.	TRBJ2-3	TGCGCCAGCAGCCGGATACTAGCGGGGGCCCTGGATACGCAGTATTTT	CASSRILAGALDTQYF
TRBD1	TRBV11-1	few	TRBJ2-3	TGTGCCAGCAGCTTAGGCCTAACTCGGGACAGGCTATCAGATACGCAGTATTTT	CASSLGLTRDRLSDTQYF
.	TRBV28	.	TRBJ2-7	TGTGCCAGCAGTTTAATTCGGGAGCACGAGCAGTACTTC	CASSLIREHEQYF
.	TRBV12-3/TRBV12-4	.	TRBJ2-7	TGTGCCAGCAGTTTTAATTTGTGGGGTGAGCAGTACTTC	CASSFNLWGEQYF
TRBD1	TRBV6-6	few	TRBJ2-5	TGTGCCAGCAGTTACGAAACAGGGGACCAGTACTTC	CASSYETGDQYF
.	TRBV20-1	many	TRBJ1-1	TGCAGTGCTAGAGCGGGCACTGAAGCTTTCTTT	CSARAGTEAFF
.	TRBV5-1	.	TRBJ2-2	TGCGCCAGCGAGGTCGGGAGTGGCACCGGGGAGCTGTTTTTT	CASEVGSGTGELFF
.	TRBV7-2	.	TRBJ2-7	TGTGCCAGCAGCTTAGGGGGCTATGAGATCTACGAGCAGTACTTC	CASSLGGYEIYEQYF
TRBD1	TRBV29-1	.	TRBJ2-5	TGCAGCGTTGATGGACAGGGGGCGCGAGAGACCCAGTACTTC	CSVDGQGARETQYF
.	TRBV15	few	TRBJ1-4	TGTGCCACCAGCACCGTGCGGGGAACTAATGAAAAACTGTTTTTT	CATSTVRGTNEKLFF
.	TRBV20-1	few	TRBJ1-5	TGCAGTGCTAGTGTGGGTAGAAGCAATCAGCCCCAGCATTTT	CSASVGRSNQPQHF
.	TRBV20-1	once	TRBJ2-1	TGCAGTGCTAGAGCCGTGGGGGGAAACAATGAGCAGTTCTTC	CSARAVGGNNEQFF
TRBD1	TRBV24-1	.	TRBJ1-5	TGTGCCACCAGTGACGCTGGACAGGGGTTAAATCAGCCCCAGCATTTT	CATSDAGQGLNQPQHF
.	TRBV5-1	few	TRBJ1-1	TGCGCCAGCGCCTCGGTTGAGGCGAACACTGAAGCTTTCTTT	CASASVEANTEAFF
TRBD2	TRBV5-5	.	TRBJ2-5	TGTGCCAGCAGCTTGGGGCGGGGGGATCAAGAGACCCAGTACTTC	CASSLGRGDQETQYF
.	TRBV6-1	few	TRBJ2-3	TGTGCCAGCAGCAGACCCTTCACAGATACGCAGTATTTT	CASSRPFTDTQYF
TRBD1	TRBV5-5	.	TRBJ1-2	TGTGCCAGCAGCAGAAAGACAGGGCTGGTGGGTGGCTACACCTTC	CASSRKTGLVGGYTF
.	TRBV5-5	.	TRBJ1-2	TGTGCCAGCAGCTTGTTCCCCGGGGCCGCCGAGGGCTACACCTTC	CASSLFPGAAEGYTF
TRBD1	TRBV12-3/TRBV12-4	few	TRBJ1-5	TGTGCCAGCAGTTTGAAGGGGGCGGGCAATCAGCCCCAGCATTTT	CASSLKGAGNQPQHF
TRBD1	TRBV27	many	TRBJ2-7	TGTGCCAGCAGTCGCCGGGACAGGGTCTACGAGCAGTACTTC	CASSRRDRVYEQYF
TRBD2	TRBV11-1	few	TRBJ2-1	TGTGCCAGCAGCTTAGGGCCTAGCGGGGCTGAATACAATGAGCAGTTCTTC	CASSLGPSGAEYNEQFF
.	TRBV19	.	TRBJ1-1	TGTGCCAGTAGCCCCTCCAGGTTGTTGAGAGCTTTCTTT	CASSPSRLLRAFF
TRBD1	TRBV5-1	.	TRBJ1-2	TGCGCCAGCGGGACAGAGCTCTATGGCTACACCTTC	CASGTELYGYTF
.	TRBV6-5	few	TRBJ2-5	TGTGCCAGCAGTTACTCCTGGTGGGGAGAGGGGTACCAAGAGACCCAGTACTTC	CASSYSWWGEGYQETQYF
.	TRBV20-1	few	TRBJ1-5	TGCAGTGCTTATCCAGGTTTAGGGGATCAGCCCCAGCATTTT	CSAYPGLGDQPQHF
.	TRBV20-1	.	TRBJ1-5	TGCAGTGCTAGAGATGCGCACAGGGCTGAAGGTAGCAATCAGCCCCAGCATTTT	CSARDAHRAEGSNQPQHF
.	TRBV29-1	few	TRBJ2-1	TGCAGCGCTCACCCCGGGGGCAATGAGCAGTTCTTC	CSAHPGGNEQFF
.	TRBV7-9	few	TRBJ1-4	TGTGCCAGCAGCTTAGCCGGGGACGCTGAAAAACTGTTTTTT	CASSLAGDAEKLFF
.	TRBV20-1	.	TRBJ1-1	TGCAGTGCTAGAGAGTGGGTAAGGAACACTGAAGCTTTCTTT	CSAREWVRNTEAFF
TRBD1	TRBV6-5	few	TRBJ2-1	TGTGCCAGCAGTTACTGGACAGGGGGGTACAATGAGCAGTTCTTC	CASSYWTGGYNEQFF
.	TRBV5-4	.	TRBJ2-5	TGTGCCAGCAGCTTGGCCCTAGGGGCGGGTGAGACCCAGTACTTC	CASSLALGAGETQYF
.	TRBV27	.	TRBJ2-7	TGTGCCAGCAGTCCTAAGCCCGGGCCCTACGAGCAGTACTTC	CASSPKPGPYEQYF
TRBD1	TRBV6-1	many	TRBJ1-2	TGTGCCAGCAGGCCCACCGACAGGGGGCTGTATTATGGCTACACCTTC	CASRPTDRGLYYGYTF
.	TRBV4-3	few	TRBJ2-7	TGCGCCAGCAGCCAAGATAGGGCAGGGGATTACGAGCAGTACTTC	CASSQDRAGDYEQYF
.	TRBV3-1	.	TRBJ1-6	TGTGCCAGCAGCCCGCGAGGGTTCTCCTATAATTCACCCCTCCACTTT	CASSPRGFSYNSPLHF
TRBD2	TRBV7-3	.	TRBJ2-1	TGTGCCAGCAGCAACGGGGGGTTCTCCTACAATGAGCAGTTCTTC	CASSNGGFSYNEQFF
.	TRBV2	.	TRBJ1-1	TGTGCCAGCAGTGAATTCCGGGGAGTGAACACTGAAGCTTTCTTT	CASSEFRGVNTEAFF
.	TRBV28	.	TRBJ2-4	TGTGCCAGCAGTCCACCGACATGGGCAGGCGGACGGGACATTCAGTACTTC	CASSPPTWAGGRDIQYF
.	TRBV12-3/TRBV12-4	many	TRBJ1-4	TGTGCCAGCAGTTTAAGGGTTAATGAAAAACTGTTTTTT	CASSLRVNEKLFF